These T cell receptor beta chains were read from a single sample in a study of T cell repertoires in cytomegalovirus infection. The antigens of these receptors remain unknown. TCRdb independently ran MiXCR on the reads; one entry per CDR3 protein. The table has some 940,000 distinct CDR3 sequences, roughly 31% seen once. Sequenced here: cultured CD8+ T cells from PBMCs, sampled from culture after CMV antigen stimulation. The receptors here all came from a human donor in good health (CMV status not recorded). Some clones in this sample may be carry-over from other donors' samples. The CDR3 runs from the conserved cysteine through the conserved F or W. D genes are given only for firm matches. Only some rows state a clone size, as once, few, many or a class for expanded clones.

d_gene	abundance	v_gene	j_gene	CDR3nt	CDR3aa
TRBD2	few	TRBV14	TRBJ2-5	TGTGCCAGCAGCCAGCTGTACGAGACTAGCCTTAGGGAGACCCAGTACTTC	CASSQLYETSLRETQYF
NA	NA	TRBV19	TRBJ2-3	TGTGCCAGTAGTATTCATCAGGGTAATACGCAGTATTTT	CASSIHQGNTQYF
NA	NA	TRBV9	TRBJ1-3	TGTGCCAGCAGCGGGGGACCCTCTGGAAACACCATATATTTT	CASSGGPSGNTIYF
TRBD1	few	TRBV7-8	TRBJ2-7	TGTGCCAGCAGTCTCCGCACCGGGACAGTCATCTACGAGCAGTACTTC	CASSLRTGTVIYEQYF
TRBD2	NA	TRBV12-3/TRBV12-4	TRBJ2-1	TGTGCCAGCAGTCCTCCCCCCGGGACTAGCGGAGACAATGAGCAGTTCTTC	CASSPPPGTSGDNEQFF
NA	once	TRBV7-9	TRBJ1-2	TGTGCCAGCAGCCAAACCGGGACGGCGGTTCAGGGCTACACCTTC	CASSQTGTAVQGYTF
NA	few	TRBV19	TRBJ1-2	TGTGCCAGTAGTATCTGGGGGGAAGATGGCTACACCTTC	CASSIWGEDGYTF
NA	many	TRBV12-3/TRBV12-4	TRBJ2-5	TGTGCCAGCACCACAACGATCCAAGAGACCCAGTACTTC	CASTTTIQETQYF
NA	NA	TRBV19	TRBJ1-1	TGTGCCAGTAGTATATGGTCCAGCATAATGAACACTGAAGCTTTCTTT	CASSIWSSIMNTEAFF
TRBD1	NA	TRBV19	TRBJ2-7	TGTGCCAGTAGTAAAGGACAGGGAACCGAGCAGTACTTC	CASSKGQGTEQYF
NA	NA	TRBV6-8	TRBJ1-2	TGTGCCAGCTCCCAGGGTTTCGGCTATGGCTACACCTTC	CASSQGFGYGYTF
TRBD1	few	TRBV6-1	TRBJ1-2	TGTGCCACGCGGGACAGGGACTATGGCTACACCTTC	CATRDRDYGYTF
NA	NA	TRBV6-5	TRBJ2-1	TGTGCCAACAGTTACGGTCGTGAGCAGTTCTTC	CANSYGREQFF
TRBD1	once	TRBV6-4	TRBJ2-6	TGTGCCAGCAGAAATCCGGGACAGGGGGCGCGTAATGTGGCCAACGTCCTGACTTTC	CASRNPGQGARNVANVLTF
NA	NA	TRBV7-6	TRBJ2-1	TGTGCCAGCAGCCCTGAGAGGGGTCGTAGCAATGAGCAGTTCTTC	CASSPERGRSNEQFF
NA	NA	TRBV7-9	TRBJ2-7	TGTGCCAGCAGCTTACCAGCCGGGGGCCGGAGCTACGAGCAGTACTTC	CASSLPAGGRSYEQYF
NA	NA	TRBV6-4	TRBJ1-1	TGTGCCAGCATAACACAGGGTACCTCGAACACTGAAGCTTTCTTT	CASITQGTSNTEAFF
NA	many	TRBV6-1	TRBJ2-3	TGTGCCAGCAGTGAGCGTATCACTAGCACAGATACGCAGTATTTT	CASSERITSTDTQYF
TRBD2	few	TRBV6-5	TRBJ2-1	TGTGCCAGCAACCATAGCGGGGGGTCCTACAATGAGCAGTTCTTC	CASNHSGGSYNEQFF
TRBD1	NA	TRBV7-9	TRBJ2-1	TGTGCCAGCAGCCGAACAGGGGGCATCAATGAGCAGTTCTTC	CASSRTGGINEQFF
NA	NA	TRBV12-5	TRBJ2-2	TGTGCTAGTGGTTTGGTAGTACGGGAGCTGTTTTTT	CASGLVVRELFF
TRBD1	NA	TRBV27	TRBJ2-7	TGTGCCAGCAGTTTATCTTCGGGGGACAGGGGTTTCTACGAGCAGTACTTC	CASSLSSGDRGFYEQYF
NA	NA	TRBV9	TRBJ1-2	TGTGCCAGCAGCCCCGATGGGGGTGGCTACACCTTC	CASSPDGGGYTF
NA	NA	TRBV4-1	TRBJ2-7	TGCGCCAGCAGCCAAGATCTAGGGTCACAGGCGCGTGAGCAGTACTTC	CASSQDLGSQAREQYF
NA	many	TRBV11-1	TRBJ2-2	TGTGCCAGCAGCTTCTCGTCCTGGAACACCGGGGAGCTGTTTTTT	CASSFSSWNTGELFF
NA	few	TRBV2	TRBJ2-5	TGTGCCAGCAAAGGCCGTCAAGAGACCCAGTACTTC	CASKGRQETQYF
NA	NA	TRBV10-3	TRBJ1-4	TGTGCCATCAGTCCTGACACTCCTGGTGAAAAACTGTTTTTT	CAISPDTPGEKLFF
NA	few	TRBV27	TRBJ2-1	TGTGCCAGCAGTTTTGGGGGAACTTTCTCCTACAATGAGCAGTTCTTC	CASSFGGTFSYNEQFF
TRBD2	many	TRBV7-2	TRBJ2-1	TGTGCCAGCAGCTTGGGCGGGGGAGGATGGCAGTTCTTC	CASSLGGGGWQFF
NA	few	TRBV2	TRBJ1-2	TGTGCCAGCAAGGAGACAGGAGAAGTCTATGGCTACACCTTC	CASKETGEVYGYTF
NA	NA	TRBV10-3	TRBJ2-7	TGTGCCATCAGTGCTCAATCCCAGCACGAGCAGTACTTC	CAISAQSQHEQYF
NA	NA	TRBV4-2	TRBJ1-6	TGTGCCAGCAGGTGGGACACTTACTCCTATAATTCACCCCTCCACTTT	CASRWDTYSYNSPLHF
NA	NA	TRBV7-6	TRBJ1-1	TGTGCCAGCAGCTCCCCTCTTAAAGTCGGCGGCACTGAAGCTTTCTTT	CASSSPLKVGGTEAFF
NA	many	TRBV7-9	TRBJ2-2	TGTGCCAGCAGCTTCGGGGAGCTGTTTTTT	CASSFGELFF
NA	many	TRBV24-1	TRBJ1-2	TGTGCCACCAGTGATTTCCGGGACGGATCCTATGGCTACACCTTC	CATSDFRDGSYGYTF
TRBD2	NA	TRBV18	TRBJ2-7	TGTGCCAGCTCACCAGGTAGCGGGGGGTACGAGCAGTACTTC	CASSPGSGGYEQYF
NA	few	TRBV19	TRBJ2-2	TGTGCCAGTAGTACCCAGGGTGTTACCGGGGAGCTGTTTTTT	CASSTQGVTGELFF
NA	few	TRBV6-6	TRBJ1-1	TGTGCCAGCAGTTACGGGGGGCTGGTCACTGAAGCTTTCTTT	CASSYGGLVTEAFF
NA	many	TRBV7-6	TRBJ2-7	TGTGCCAGCAGTTCGGGCGGGGGCGGCGAGCAGTACTTC	CASSSGGGGEQYF
NA	many	TRBV7-6	TRBJ1-2	TGTGCCAGCAGCTTAGACTGGGGAGGGGTCTATGGCTACACCTTC	CASSLDWGGVYGYTF
NA	few	TRBV6-2/TRBV6-3	TRBJ2-2	TGTGCCAGCAATGTAGCTTGGGACGCGGGACACCCGAACACCGGGGAGCTGTTTTTT	CASNVAWDAGHPNTGELFF
NA	many	TRBV7-6	TRBJ1-6	TGTGCCAGCAGCTTAGACGCAGGGGCCAATTCACCCCTCCACTTT	CASSLDAGANSPLHF
NA	NA	TRBV12-3/TRBV12-4	TRBJ2-6	TGTGCCAGCAGTTTGCAAGACCCTATTTACTCTGGGGCCAACGTCCTGACTTTC	CASSLQDPIYSGANVLTF
NA	NA	TRBV6-1	TRBJ2-3	TGTGCCAGCAGTCCTTCATCGGAGATTTCAGATACGCAGTATTTT	CASSPSSEISDTQYF
NA	NA	TRBV28	TRBJ2-5	TGTGCCAGCAGTTTTATCGCAGAAGAGACCCAGTACTTC	CASSFIAEETQYF
NA	NA	TRBV4-3	TRBJ1-3	TGCGCCAGCAGCCAAGACTTGGGAGGAAACACCATATATTTT	CASSQDLGGNTIYF
NA	NA	TRBV6-2/TRBV6-3	TRBJ1-1	TGTGCCAGCAGTTACTTTGGGGCGAACACTGAAGCTTTCTTT	CASSYFGANTEAFF
NA	NA	TRBV27	TRBJ1-2	TGTGCCAGCAGTTTATCCCCGGGGCCGGGACCTGGCTACACCTTC	CASSLSPGPGPGYTF
NA	many	TRBV15	TRBJ2-2	TGTGCCACCAGCAGGGAACTAGCAAGGACCGGGGAGCTGTTTTTT	CATSRELARTGELFF
NA	NA	TRBV6-6	TRBJ1-1	TGTGCCAGCAGTCCTGACAGCTACACTGAAGCTTTCTTT	CASSPDSYTEAFF
NA	NA	TRBV2	TRBJ2-7	TGTGCCAGCAGTGAAGCGCAGGGGGGAGTCTACGAGCAGTACTTC	CASSEAQGGVYEQYF
NA	NA	TRBV19	TRBJ2-7	TGTGCCAGTGCAGCGGGACAGACCTACGAGCAGTACTTC	CASAAGQTYEQYF
NA	NA	TRBV19	TRBJ2-7	TGTGCCAGTAGTACTGGACGGTTTTACGAGCAGTACTTC	CASSTGRFYEQYF